Listed below are T cell receptor beta chains from one sample, sequenced in a study of cytomegalovirus exposure and HLA in healthy donors. Data came from immunoSEQ multiplex PCR; TCRdb stores just in-frame clones and leaves some out. This table has over 120,000 clones, approximately 78% appearing once. Material for sequencing was PBMCs. Receptors were obtained from a woman between 18 and 30 years old in good health and CMV-seropositive. The CDR3 runs from the conserved cysteine through the conserved F or W.

CDR3 protein	V gene	J gene
CASGGGFSGYLTQYF	TRBV6-5	TRBJ2-3
CASSPTRTISYEQYF	TRBV10-1	TRBJ2-7
CATSKDRGFIEKLFF	TRBV15	TRBJ1-4
CASSPGTGVSSPLHF	TRBV7-2	TRBJ1-6
CAWTSENLANYGYTF	TRBV30	TRBJ1-2
CASSQGLTGDYEQYF	TRBV4-3	TRBJ2-7
CASSTTGVYEKLFF	TRBV19	TRBJ1-4
CAWSPHSPGISTDTQYF	TRBV30	TRBJ2-3
CASWTESFYGYTF	TRBV6-5	TRBJ1-2
CASSYRDRVKRGYTF	TRBV6-1	TRBJ1-2
CASSGGGSGGSYNEQFF	TRBV5-1	TRBJ2-1
CASSYLQGDTGELFF	TRBV6-6	TRBJ2-2
CASTSRTSGDYEQYF	TRBV6-5	TRBJ2-7
CASSPVLRDRVAFF	TRBV4-1	TRBJ1-1
CASSYRGGGVEQFF	TRBV6-5	TRBJ2-1
CASSASGTGAEQYF	TRBV9	TRBJ2-7
CSAAQATLYGYTF	TRBV29-1	TRBJ1-2
CASKTDYNSPLHF	TRBV2	TRBJ1-6
CSVEFRVGAIMNTEAFF	TRBV29-1	TRBJ1-1
CASSHTGVGYEQYF	TRBV6-5	TRBJ2-7
CASSSGTGGYEQYF	TRBV5-1	TRBJ2-7
CASSEPTGRTLHF	TRBV4-1	TRBJ1-6
CASSLGGGQGIYEQYF	TRBV5-4	TRBJ2-7
CASSQGEPGAQPQHF	TRBV4-1	TRBJ1-5
CAWSGPVTEAFF	TRBV30	TRBJ1-1
CASSHGHQTYEQYF	TRBV5-1	TRBJ2-7
CASSRDRQGAGYTF	TRBV28	TRBJ1-2
CASSDGQASYQPQHF	TRBV6-1	TRBJ1-5
CASSMSTGGYEQFF	TRBV19	TRBJ2-1
CASSILSQGASGEQYF	TRBV19	TRBJ2-7
CAWTPTPGNTIYF	TRBV30	TRBJ1-3
CASSPPSRYQETQYF	TRBV2	TRBJ2-5
CASSQVGAAYNSPLHF	TRBV4-1	TRBJ1-6
CASSVGAVQETQYF	TRBV9	TRBJ2-5
CASSRRTKLSGNTIYF	TRBV19	TRBJ1-3
CASSDTLGLTNTEAFF	TRBV7-8	TRBJ1-1
CASSLLRLAGQETQYF	TRBV7-2	TRBJ2-5
CASSETASGSEEKLFF	TRBV5-4	TRBJ1-4
CASSRGLENIQYF	TRBV19	TRBJ2-4